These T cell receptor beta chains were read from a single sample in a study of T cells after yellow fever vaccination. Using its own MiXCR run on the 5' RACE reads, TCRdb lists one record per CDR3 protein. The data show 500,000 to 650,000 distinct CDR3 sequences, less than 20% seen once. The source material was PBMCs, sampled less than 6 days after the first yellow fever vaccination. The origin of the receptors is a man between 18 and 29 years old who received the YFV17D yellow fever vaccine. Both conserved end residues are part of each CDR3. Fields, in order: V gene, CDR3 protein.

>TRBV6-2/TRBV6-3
CASSIGLYGYTF
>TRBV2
CASSETVLVTEGFF
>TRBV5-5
CASSLEPVGYSNQPQHF
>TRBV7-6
CASRKVGGDEQYF
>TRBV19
CASSLKGLRSQPQHF
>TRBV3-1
CASSHEQGSQPQHF
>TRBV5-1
CASSSAGTIPYNEQFF
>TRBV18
CASSPPSLSGDTQYF
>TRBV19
CASKRGGGGDTEAFF
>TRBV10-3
CAISESHNQETQYF
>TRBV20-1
CSARDGITYEQYF
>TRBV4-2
CASTLGGNYGYTF
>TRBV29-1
CSVVQAPPGVNGYTF
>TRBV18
CASSLGTGGFEQYF
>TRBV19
CASSMPIYSGNTIYF
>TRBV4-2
CASSQDVSWGGQTQYF
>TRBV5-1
CASGQGAWNTGELFF
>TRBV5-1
CASSLIGSQETQYF
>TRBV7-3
CASSLFGGGADNEQFF
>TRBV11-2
CASSLESQLTQYF
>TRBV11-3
CASSHGEAAFTGELFF
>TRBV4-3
CASSQVYRETQYF
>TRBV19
CASSMRQGLQYF
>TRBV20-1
CSAKGDTDTQYF
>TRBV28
CGSRRDTEAFF
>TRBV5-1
CASSLEGGKETQYF
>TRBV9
CASSVDRYNSPLHF
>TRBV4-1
CASSLRLTGANYGYTF
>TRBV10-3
CAISGEAGRTSTDTQYF
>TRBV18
CASSPAWGRGNSPLHF
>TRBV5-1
CASSLGGGFNEQFF
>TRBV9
CASSPAGLYTQYF
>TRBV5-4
CASSRGGELTDTQYF
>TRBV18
CASSPGVEEPQHF
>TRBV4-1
CASSQWTLPLRHEQFF
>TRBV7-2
CASSPNVWTGNQPQHF
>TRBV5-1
CASSLRANSVTQYF
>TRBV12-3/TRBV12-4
CASSLAGGPGTDTQYF
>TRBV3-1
CASSQGLAGGDYNEQFF
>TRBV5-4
CASTGGYQETQYF
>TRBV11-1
CASSSTVAGGPGSYNEQFF
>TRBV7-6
CASSSTGGWNTEAFF
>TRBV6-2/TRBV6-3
CASSPLDGNTGELFF
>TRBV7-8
CASSIRGGRLNTEAFF
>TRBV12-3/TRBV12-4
CASSLVPPGNEAFF
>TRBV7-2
CASSQSGQAGEEQYF
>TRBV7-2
CASSLVGDSEQFF
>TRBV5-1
CASKRTSGGQETQYF
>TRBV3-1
CASCQDRAGVTEAFF
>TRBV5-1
CASTTTSWEAGELFF
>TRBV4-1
CASSQDGKAGGNEQFF
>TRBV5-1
CASSLAGIAGGEETQYF
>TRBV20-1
CSARDREGTGANVLTF
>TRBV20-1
CSARGIQGRTEAFF
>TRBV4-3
CASSQAPGQGGPQYF